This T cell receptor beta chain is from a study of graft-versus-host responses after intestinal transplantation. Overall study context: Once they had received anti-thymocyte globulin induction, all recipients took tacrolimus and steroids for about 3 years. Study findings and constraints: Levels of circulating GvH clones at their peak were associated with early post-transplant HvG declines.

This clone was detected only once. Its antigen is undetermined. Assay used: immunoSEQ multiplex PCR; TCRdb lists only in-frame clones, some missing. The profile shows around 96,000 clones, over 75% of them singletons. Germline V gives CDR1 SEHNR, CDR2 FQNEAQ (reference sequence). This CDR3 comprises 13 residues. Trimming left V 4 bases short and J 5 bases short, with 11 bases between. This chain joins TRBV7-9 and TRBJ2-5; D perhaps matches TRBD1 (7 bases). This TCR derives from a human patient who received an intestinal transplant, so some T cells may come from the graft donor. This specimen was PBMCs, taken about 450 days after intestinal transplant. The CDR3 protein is CASSSGGWETQYF. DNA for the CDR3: TGTGCCAGCAGCTCAGGGGGGTGGGAGACCCAGTACTTC.